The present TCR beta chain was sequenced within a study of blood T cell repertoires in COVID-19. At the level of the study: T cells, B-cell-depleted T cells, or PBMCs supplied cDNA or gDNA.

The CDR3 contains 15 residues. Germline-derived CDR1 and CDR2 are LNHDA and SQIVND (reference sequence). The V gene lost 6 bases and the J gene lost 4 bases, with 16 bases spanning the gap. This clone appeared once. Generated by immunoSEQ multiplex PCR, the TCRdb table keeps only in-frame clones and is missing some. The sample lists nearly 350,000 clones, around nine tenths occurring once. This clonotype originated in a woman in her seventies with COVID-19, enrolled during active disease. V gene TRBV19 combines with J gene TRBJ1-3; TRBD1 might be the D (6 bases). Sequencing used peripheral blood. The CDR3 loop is CASRRQVYGGNTIYF. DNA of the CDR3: TGTGCCAGTAGGAGACAGGTTTATGGCGGAAACACCATATATTTT.